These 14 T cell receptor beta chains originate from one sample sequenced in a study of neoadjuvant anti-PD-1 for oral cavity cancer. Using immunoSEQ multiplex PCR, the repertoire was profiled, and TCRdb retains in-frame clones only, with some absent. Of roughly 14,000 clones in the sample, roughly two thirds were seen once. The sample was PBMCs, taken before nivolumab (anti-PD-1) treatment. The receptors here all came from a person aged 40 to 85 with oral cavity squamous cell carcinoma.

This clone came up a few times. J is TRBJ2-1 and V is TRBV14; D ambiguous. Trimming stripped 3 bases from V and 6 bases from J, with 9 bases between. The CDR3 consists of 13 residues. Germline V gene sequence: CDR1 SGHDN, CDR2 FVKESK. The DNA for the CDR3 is TGTGCCAGCAGCCATGTCCGTGGCAATGAGCAGTTCTTC. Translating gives CASSHVRGNEQFF. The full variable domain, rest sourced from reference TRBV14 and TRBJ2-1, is EAGVTQFPSHSVIEKGQTVTLRCDPISGHDNLYWYRRVMGKEIKFLLHFVKESKQDESGMPNNRFLAERTGGTYSTLKVQPAELEDSGVYFCASSHVRGNEQFFGPGTRLTVL.

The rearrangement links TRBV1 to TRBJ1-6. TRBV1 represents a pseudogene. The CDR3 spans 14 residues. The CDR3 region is CTSSQERGRMPLHF. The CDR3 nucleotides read TGCACCAGCAGCCAAGAGAGAGGGCGGATGCCCCTCCACTTT.

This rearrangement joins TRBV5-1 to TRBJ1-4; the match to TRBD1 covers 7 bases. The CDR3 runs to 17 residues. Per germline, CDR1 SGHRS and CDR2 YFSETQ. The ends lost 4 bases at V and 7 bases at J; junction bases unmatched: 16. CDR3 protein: CASSVGLQGLGTEKLFF. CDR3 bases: TGCGCCAGCAGCGTCGGACTACAGGGGCTAGGAACTGAAAAACTGTTTTTT. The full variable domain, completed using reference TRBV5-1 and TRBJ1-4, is KAGVTQTPRYLIKTRGQQVTLSCSPISGHRSVSWYQQTPGQGLQFLFEYFSETQRNKGNFPGRFSGRQFSNSRSEMNVSTLELGDSALYLCASSVGLQGLGTEKLFFGSGTQLSVL.

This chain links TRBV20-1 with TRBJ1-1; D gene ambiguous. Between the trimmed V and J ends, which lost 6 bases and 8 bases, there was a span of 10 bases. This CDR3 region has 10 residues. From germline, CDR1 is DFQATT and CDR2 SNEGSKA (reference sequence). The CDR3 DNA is TGCAGTGCAGCAAACTTAGAAGCTTTCTTT. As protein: CSAANLEAFF.

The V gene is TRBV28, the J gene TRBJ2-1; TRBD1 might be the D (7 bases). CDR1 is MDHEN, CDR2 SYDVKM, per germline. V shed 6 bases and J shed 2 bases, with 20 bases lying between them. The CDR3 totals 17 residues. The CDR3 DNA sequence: TGTGCCAGCAGCTCCCACACCCAGGGGGGCCCCTACAATGAGCAGTTCTTC. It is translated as CASSSHTQGGPYNEQFF. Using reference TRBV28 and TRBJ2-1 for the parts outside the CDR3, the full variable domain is DVKVTQSSRYLVKRTGEKVFLECVQDMDHENMFWYRQDPGLGLRLIYFSYDVKMKEKGDIPEGYSVSREKKERFSLILESASTNQTSMYLCASSSHTQGGPYNEQFFGPGTRLTVL.

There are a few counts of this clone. CDR3 region: CASSFQGQSYGYTF. As DNA, the CDR3 is TGTGCCAGCAGTTTTCAGGGTCAGAGCTATGGCTACACCTTC. The gene calls are TRBV5-4 and TRBJ1-2, with a weak D call TRBD1 (5 bases). CDR3 length: 14 residues. V lost 5 bases and J 4 bases, leaving 15 bases between the germline ends. Germline-derived CDR1 and CDR2 are SGHNT and YYREEE (reference sequence). Full variable domain (outside the CDR3, taken from reference TRBV5-4 and TRBJ1-2): ETGVTQSPTHLIKTRGQQVTLRCSSQSGHNTVSWYQQALGQGPQFIFQYYREEENGRGNFPPRFSGLQFPNYSSELNVNALELDDSALYLCASSFQGQSYGYTFGSGTRLTVV.

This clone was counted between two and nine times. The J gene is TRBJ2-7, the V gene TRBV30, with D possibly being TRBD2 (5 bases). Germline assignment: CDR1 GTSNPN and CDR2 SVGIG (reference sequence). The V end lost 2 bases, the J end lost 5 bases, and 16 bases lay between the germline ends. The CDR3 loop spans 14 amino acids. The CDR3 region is CAWSPKDFQHEQYF. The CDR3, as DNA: TGTGCCTGGAGTCCTAAGGACTTCCAGCACGAGCAGTACTTC.

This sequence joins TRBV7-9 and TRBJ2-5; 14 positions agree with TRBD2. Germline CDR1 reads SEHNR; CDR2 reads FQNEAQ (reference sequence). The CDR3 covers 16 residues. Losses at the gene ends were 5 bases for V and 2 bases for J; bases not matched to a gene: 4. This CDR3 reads CASSPGLAGGQETQYF. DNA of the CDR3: TGTGCCAGCAGCCCCGGACTAGCGGGAGGACAAGAGACCCAGTACTTC.

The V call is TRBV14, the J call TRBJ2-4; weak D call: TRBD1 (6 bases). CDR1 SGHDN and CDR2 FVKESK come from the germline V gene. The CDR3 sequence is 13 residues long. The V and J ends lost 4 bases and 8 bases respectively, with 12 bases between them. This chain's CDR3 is CASSLPQGYIQYF. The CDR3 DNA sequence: TGTGCCAGCAGCCTCCCCCAGGGGTACATTCAGTACTTC.

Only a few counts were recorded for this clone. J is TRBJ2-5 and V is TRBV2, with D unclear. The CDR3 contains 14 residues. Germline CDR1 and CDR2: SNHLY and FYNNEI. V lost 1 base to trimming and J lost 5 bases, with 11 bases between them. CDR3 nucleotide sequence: TGTGCCAGCAGTGAAGGGTCCGGGCGGGAGACCCAGTACTTC. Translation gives CASSEGSGRETQYF.

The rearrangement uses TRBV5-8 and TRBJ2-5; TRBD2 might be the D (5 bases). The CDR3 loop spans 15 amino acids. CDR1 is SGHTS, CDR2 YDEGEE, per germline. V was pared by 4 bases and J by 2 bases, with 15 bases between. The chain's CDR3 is CASSLSGGIQETQYF. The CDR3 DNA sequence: TGTGCCAGCAGCCTATCCGGAGGCATACAAGAGACCCAGTACTTC.

CDR3 amino acids: CASSLAPDWGTGYTF. CDR3 coding DNA: TGTGCCAGCAGCTTAGCCCCTGATTGGGGCACTGGCTACACCTTC. This chain connects TRBV7-9 to TRBJ1-2; a weak D match, TRBD1 (5 bases). The CDR3 is 15 residues long. Germline CDR1 SEHNR, CDR2 FQNEAQ (reference sequence). Trimming took 0 bases from V and 7 from J, leaving 15 bases between them.

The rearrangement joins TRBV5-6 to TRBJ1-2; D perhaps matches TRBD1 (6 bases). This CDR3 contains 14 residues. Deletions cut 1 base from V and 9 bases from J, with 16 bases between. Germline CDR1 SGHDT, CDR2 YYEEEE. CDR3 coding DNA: TGTGCCAGCAGCTTGCTCGGGGGCGTCATCCGCTACACCTTC. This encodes CASSLLGGVIRYTF.

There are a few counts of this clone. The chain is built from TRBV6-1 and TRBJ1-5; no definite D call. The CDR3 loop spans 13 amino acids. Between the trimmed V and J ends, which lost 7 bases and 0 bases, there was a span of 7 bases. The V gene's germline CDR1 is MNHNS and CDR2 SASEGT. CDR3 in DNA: TGTGCCAGCACCGTTTATAGCAATCAGCCCCAGCATTTT. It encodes CASTVYSNQPQHF.